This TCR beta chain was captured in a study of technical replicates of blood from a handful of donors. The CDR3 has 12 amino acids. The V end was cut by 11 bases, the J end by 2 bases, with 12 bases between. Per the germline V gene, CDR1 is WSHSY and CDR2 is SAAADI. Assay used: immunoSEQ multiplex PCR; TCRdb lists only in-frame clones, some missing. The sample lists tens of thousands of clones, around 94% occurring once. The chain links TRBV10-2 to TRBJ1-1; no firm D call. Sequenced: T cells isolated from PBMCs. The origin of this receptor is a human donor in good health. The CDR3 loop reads CAATFGNTEAFF. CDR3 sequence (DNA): TGCGCCGCGACTTTCGGTAACACTGAAGCTTTCTTT.